Listed below are T cell receptor beta chains from one sample, sequenced in a study of blood T cell repertoires in COVID-19. Generated by immunoSEQ multiplex PCR, the TCRdb table keeps only in-frame clones and is missing some. The table shows tens of thousands of clones, with about four fifths occurring only once. Sequencing used peripheral blood. The receptors were gathered from a man in his 60s with active COVID-19. CDR3s include the opening cysteine and the closing phenylalanine or tryptophan. Fields, in order: clone size, V gene, D gene, J gene, CDR3 length, CDR3 protein, CDR3 DNA. The D gene is left open where the match is weak. Clone size is stated in some rows and not others, as once, few, many or a class when expanded.

>.|TRBV30|.|TRBJ2-1|14
CAWSVGGAYNEQFF
TGTGCCTGGAGTGTGGGCGGGGCATACAATGAGCAGTTCTTC
>.|TRBV29-1|.|TRBJ2-1|14
CSIRQDRSYNEQFF
TGCAGCATCAGACAGGACCGCTCCTACAATGAGCAGTTCTTC
>.|TRBV28|TRBD2|TRBJ2-3|20
CASSFDPRTSGGESTDTQYF
TGTGCCAGCAGTTTTGACCCCCGGACTAGCGGGGGGGAAAGCACAGATACGCAGTATTTT
>.|TRBV19|TRBD2|TRBJ2-2|16
CASSLLRGRYTGELFF
TGTGCCAGTAGTCTCCTTCGCGGGAGGTACACCGGGGAGCTGTTTTTT
>.|TRBV4-1|.|TRBJ1-3|14
CASSQTMDEDTIYF
TGCGCCAGCAGCCAGACGATGGATGAGGACACCATATATTTT
>.|TRBV7-7|.|TRBJ2-5|15
CASSLIGGARVTQYF
TGTGCTAGCAGCTTAATTGGAGGGGCGCGTGTGACCCAGTACTTC
>.|TRBV20-1|.|TRBJ2-1|16
CSASRDSSGLYNEQFF
TGCAGTGCTAGTCGGGATTCGAGCGGGCTCTACAATGAGCAGTTCTTC
>.|TRBV14|.|TRBJ2-7|14
CASSQTDSSYEQYF
TGTGCCAGCAGCCAGACGGACAGCTCCTACGAGCAGTACTTC
>.|TRBV27|.|TRBJ2-7|15
CASSLSTTGSYEQYF
TGTGCCAGCAGTTTATCGACGACAGGTTCCTACGAGCAGTACTTC
>.|TRBV7-9|.|TRBJ1-3|16
CASTRADRGSGNTIYF
TGTGCCAGCACCAGGGCGGATAGGGGATCGGGAAACACCATATATTTT
>.|TRBV14|.|TRBJ1-1|15
CASSQGLGWVTEAFF
TGTGCCAGCAGCCAAGGACTGGGTTGGGTCACTGAAGCTTTCTTT
>.|TRBV4-1|.|TRBJ2-6|17
CASSIAGETSGANVLTF
TGCGCCAGCAGCATCGCAGGGGAAACCTCTGGGGCCAACGTCCTGACTTTC
>.|TRBV4-1|TRBD1|TRBJ2-3|21
CASSQGVLRDRAKTSTDTQYF
TGCGCCAGCAGCCAAGGGGTTTTAAGGGACAGGGCCAAAACTAGCACAGATACGCAGTATTTT
>.|TRBV15|.|TRBJ2-7|14
CATSSGGAAYEQYF
TGTGCCACCAGCAGCGGCGGGGCTGCCTACGAGCAGTACTTC
>.|TRBV5-4|TRBD1|TRBJ1-1|17
CASNMGGQGARGTEAFF
TGTGCCAGCAACATGGGGGGACAGGGGGCGCGCGGCACTGAAGCTTTCTTT
>.|TRBV4-3|TRBD1|TRBJ1-2|18
CASSQSRTGTGGFYGYTF
TGCGCCAGCAGCCAATCGCGCACCGGGACAGGGGGTTTCTATGGCTACACCTTC
>.|TRBV7-3|TRBD2|TRBJ2-3|16
CASSAHVAGGTDTQYF
TGTGCCAGCAGCGCCCACGTAGCGGGAGGCACAGATACGCAGTATTTT
>.|TRBV5-4|.|TRBJ2-5|15
CASSPRDTASETQYF
TGTGCCAGCAGCCCGCGGGATACGGCCTCGGAGACCCAGTACTTC
>.|TRBV12-3/TRBV12-4|.|TRBJ2-7|13
CASSPDITYEQYF
TGTGCCAGCAGCCCGGACATAACCTACGAGCAGTACTTC
>few|TRBV5-8|TRBD1|TRBJ1-1|14
CASNLQGARTEAFF
TGTGCCAGCAACTTACAGGGGGCAAGGACTGAAGCTTTCTTT
>.|TRBV19|.|TRBJ1-1|14
CASSTERLGTEAFF
TGTGCCAGTAGTACCGAGAGGTTGGGCACTGAAGCTTTCTTT
>.|TRBV19|.|TRBJ2-5|14
CASKDGPGAETQYF
TGTGCCAGTAAGGACGGGCCGGGAGCAGAGACCCAGTACTTC
>.|TRBV5-4|TRBD2|TRBJ2-3|17
CASSLALSGGSTDTQYF
TGTGCCAGCAGCTTGGCTTTGAGCGGGGGTAGCACAGATACGCAGTATTTT
>once|TRBV21-1|.|TRBJ2-1|17
CASSIYGLAGGLGEQFF
TGTGCCAGCAGCATCTATGGACTAGCGGGGGGGCTAGGTGAGCAGTTCTTC
>.|TRBV18|TRBD1|TRBJ1-1|15
CASSLWTGENTEAFF
TGTGCCAGCTCACTTTGGACAGGGGAGAACACTGAAGCTTTCTTT
>.|TRBV15|TRBD1|TRBJ1-2|16
CATSQTPGGRRGGYTF
TGTGCCACCAGTCAAACCCCAGGGGGACGTCGAGGAGGCTACACCTTC
>.|TRBV9|.|TRBJ1-1|14
CASSTLDSSTEAFF
TGTGCCAGCAGCACCCTCGACAGTTCCACTGAAGCTTTCTTT
>.|TRBV5-4|TRBD1|TRBJ1-2|14
CASSFPRQGEGYTF
TGTGCCAGCAGCTTCCCGAGACAGGGTGAAGGCTACACCTTC
>.|TRBV2|TRBD1|TRBJ2-7|14
CATRQGANIYEQYF
TGTGCCACCAGACAGGGGGCGAACATCTACGAGCAGTACTTC
>.|TRBV7-8|TRBD2|TRBJ2-7|19
CASSLVSLAGGGALYEQYF
TGTGCCAGCAGCTTAGTTTCACTAGCGGGAGGAGGGGCCCTCTACGAGCAGTACTTC
>once|TRBV28|TRBD2|TRBJ2-3|18
CASSVIPTSGGVTDTQYF
TGTGCCAGCAGCGTAATACCTACTAGCGGGGGGGTTACAGATACGCAGTATTTT
>.|TRBV6-2/TRBV6-3|TRBD2|TRBJ2-3|14
CASSRAGSTDTQYF
TGTGCCAGCAGTAGAGCGGGGAGCACAGATACGCAGTATTTT
>.|TRBV23-1|.|TRBJ1-3|15
CASGAGEISGNTIYF
TGCGCCAGCGGGGCGGGGGAAATCTCTGGAAACACCATATATTTT
>.|TRBV5-6|.|TRBJ2-7|13
CASSFGGGDEQYF
TGTGCCAGCAGCTTCGGAGGTGGGGACGAGCAGTACTTC
>.|TRBV27|TRBD1|TRBJ2-7|17
CASSLLFEGQGFYEQYF
TGTGCCAGCAGTTTACTATTTGAGGGACAGGGTTTCTACGAGCAGTACTTC
>.|TRBV7-2|TRBD1|TRBJ2-1|16
CASSLSHRGVNSEQFF
TGTGCCAGCAGCTTATCGCACAGGGGGGTGAATAGTGAGCAGTTCTTC
>.|TRBV5-1|TRBD1|TRBJ2-7|15
CASSLMQGASYEQYF
TGCGCCAGCAGCTTGATGCAGGGGGCATCGTACGAGCAGTACTTC
>.|TRBV28|TRBD2|TRBJ2-5|14
CASSERGTAETQYF
TGTGCCAGCAGCGAGCGGGGGACGGCAGAGACCCAGTACTTC
>.|TRBV28|.|TRBJ1-2|13
CASTPRVGGGYTF
TGTGCCAGCACCCCGAGGGTCGGTGGTGGCTACACCTTC
>.|TRBV11-2|TRBD2|TRBJ2-3|16
CASSLRLAGGTDTQYF
TGTGCCAGCAGCTTGCGGCTAGCGGGCGGCACGGATACGCAGTATTTT
>few|TRBV19|.|TRBJ1-6|15
CASSIYSSYNSPLHF
TGTGCCAGTAGTATATATAGCTCCTATAATTCACCCCTCCACTTT
>once|TRBV9|.|TRBJ1-4|16
CASSPGTGATNEKLFF
TGTGCCAGCAGCCCAGGGACGGGGGCAACTAATGAAAAACTGTTTTTT
>.|TRBV7-8|.|TRBJ2-1|16
CASSPYRLSSYNEQFF
TGTGCCAGCAGCCCATATCGTCTAAGCTCCTACAATGAGCAGTTCTTC
>.|TRBV3-1/TRBV3-2|TRBD1|TRBJ2-5|14
CASSLRTGRVTQYF
TGTGCCAGCAGCCTGCGGACAGGACGGGTGACCCAGTACTTC
>.|TRBV6-5|TRBD1|TRBJ1-6|15
CASSYGQGLGSPLHF
TGTGCCAGCAGTTACGGACAGGGGTTAGGTTCACCCCTCCACTTT
>.|TRBV7-9|.|TRBJ2-7|13
CASSLDWRTEQYF
TGTGCCAGCAGCTTAGATTGGAGGACCGAGCAGTACTTC
>few|TRBV30|.|TRBJ2-7|15
CAWSSTRQRRYEQYF
TGTGCCTGGAGCTCTACAAGACAGCGAAGATACGAGCAGTACTTC
>.|TRBV19|TRBD2|TRBJ2-2|16
CASSGSGGLNTGELFF
TGTGCCAGTAGTGGGTCGGGGGGTTTGAACACCGGGGAGCTGTTTTTT
>once|TRBV6-1|.|TRBJ2-3|17
CASSGVYVGAGADTQYF
TGTGCCAGCAGTGGGGTTTATGTTGGGGCAGGCGCAGATACGCAGTATTTT
>.|TRBV9|.|TRBJ1-2|12
CASSVSGRGYTF
TGTGCCAGCAGCGTATCAGGTAGAGGCTACACCTTC
>.|TRBV28|TRBD1|TRBJ1-1|18
CASSLEPGQGTWNTEAFF
TGTGCCAGCAGTTTAGAACCGGGACAGGGAACTTGGAACACTGAAGCTTTCTTT
>once|TRBV3-1/TRBV3-2|TRBD1|TRBJ2-7|15
CASSQSPGQSYEQYF
TGTGCCAGCAGCCAATCGCCGGGACAGTCCTACGAGCAGTACTTC
>once|TRBV27|TRBD1|TRBJ2-2|16
CASSQTGGSNTGELFF
TGTGCCAGCAGCCAGACAGGGGGTTCGAACACCGGGGAGCTGTTTTTT